Listed below are T cell receptor beta chains from one sample, sequenced in a study of human T cells and chemical hapten exposure. MiXCR, applied by TCRdb to the RACE reads, yields one record per CDR3 protein. Among 35,000 to 50,000 distinct CDR3 sequences listed, about 3.7% were seen once. Sequences were obtained from whole blood. All receptors come from a human donor in good health. Some clones in this sample may be carry-over from other donors' samples. CDR3s include the opening cysteine and the closing phenylalanine or tryptophan. Fields, in order: CDR3 DNA, CDR3 protein, clone size, D gene, J gene, V gene. A D gene is named only where the DNA matches it firmly. Size tells how often a clone was seen (once, few, many) or the class of an expanded clone, and some rows leave it out.

CDR3 DNA: TGTGCCAGCCGATCCGGGACAGGAGGATCACCCCTCCACTTT
CDR3 protein: CASRSGTGGSPLHF
clone size: few
D gene: TRBD1
J gene: TRBJ1-6
V gene: TRBV6-1

CDR3 DNA: TGCGCCAGCAGCGACGGTCGGTCGGGGCCAAGGGGGGTCTCTGGGGCCAACGTCCTGACTTTC
CDR3 protein: CASSDGRSGPRGVSGANVLTF
clone size: few
D gene: NA
J gene: TRBJ2-6
V gene: TRBV5-1

CDR3 DNA: TGTGCCAGCAGGGCGGCGGTGGCTCAGTTTAGCAATCAGCCCCAGCATTTT
CDR3 protein: CASRAAVAQFSNQPQHF
clone size: many
D gene: NA
J gene: TRBJ1-5
V gene: TRBV7-8

CDR3 DNA: TGTGCCAGCAGCTTGGATTTCTATGGCTACACCTTC
CDR3 protein: CASSLDFYGYTF
clone size: many
D gene: NA
J gene: TRBJ1-2
V gene: TRBV5-6

CDR3 DNA: TGTGCCAGCAGCTCTCTAGCGGGAGGGCCCTCGAATGAGCAGTTCTTC
CDR3 protein: CASSSLAGGPSNEQFF
clone size: NA
D gene: TRBD2
J gene: TRBJ2-1
V gene: TRBV13

CDR3 DNA: TGCAGCTTCAGGGGCGGGACGTCGTACGAGCAGTACTTC
CDR3 protein: CSFRGGTSYEQYF
clone size: many
D gene: NA
J gene: TRBJ2-7
V gene: TRBV29-1

CDR3 DNA: TGCAGCGTGCGACTGATCACCTACAATGAGCAGTTCTTC
CDR3 protein: CSVRLITYNEQFF
clone size: many
D gene: NA
J gene: TRBJ2-1
V gene: TRBV29-1

CDR3 DNA: TGTGCCAGCAGTCCCCGGGGGGGTCCGGACCGAGAGACCCAGTACTTC
CDR3 protein: CASSPRGGPDRETQYF
clone size: many
D gene: TRBD2
J gene: TRBJ2-5
V gene: TRBV28

CDR3 DNA: TGTGCCTGGAGTGTACGGAGACAGGGGAATGAAAAACTGTTTTTT
CDR3 protein: CAWSVRRQGNEKLFF
clone size: few
D gene: TRBD1
J gene: TRBJ1-4
V gene: TRBV30

CDR3 DNA: TGTGCCAGCAGCTTAAAGGTTCCTGGGACAGCCTATAATTCACCCCTCCACTTT
CDR3 protein: CASSLKVPGTAYNSPLHF
clone size: NA
D gene: TRBD1
J gene: TRBJ1-6
V gene: TRBV7-8

CDR3 DNA: TGCGCCAGCAGCCAGACTAGCGGCCCCTACAATGAGCAGTTCTTC
CDR3 protein: CASSQTSGPYNEQFF
clone size: many
D gene: TRBD2
J gene: TRBJ2-1
V gene: TRBV4-1

CDR3 DNA: TGTGCCACCAGTGATTTTGGTACTGAAGCTTTCTTT
CDR3 protein: CATSDFGTEAFF
clone size: many
D gene: NA
J gene: TRBJ1-1
V gene: TRBV24-1

CDR3 DNA: TGTGCCAGCAGCTTACGTTCACCCCTCCACTTT
CDR3 protein: CASSLRSPLHF
clone size: NA
D gene: NA
J gene: TRBJ1-6
V gene: TRBV7-2

CDR3 DNA: TGTGCCAGCAGCCATAGGGGGCCCCAGCAGTTCTTC
CDR3 protein: CASSHRGPQQFF
clone size: many
D gene: TRBD1
J gene: TRBJ2-1
V gene: TRBV3-1

CDR3 DNA: TGCGCCAGCAGCCAAGAACCCGCGCCCGACTACGCCGTTGACTACGAGCAGTACTTC
CDR3 protein: CASSQEPAPDYAVDYEQYF
clone size: many
D gene: NA
J gene: TRBJ2-7
V gene: TRBV4-1

CDR3 DNA: TGTGCCAGCAGTAGTAGGGGTTCCACCTACGAGCAGTACTTC
CDR3 protein: CASSSRGSTYEQYF
clone size: many
D gene: NA
J gene: TRBJ2-7
V gene: TRBV25-1

CDR3 DNA: TGTGCCAGCAGCTTACCGGGAGCACGATTGGAGTTCTTC
CDR3 protein: CASSLPGARLEFF
clone size: many
D gene: NA
J gene: TRBJ2-1
V gene: TRBV5-4

CDR3 DNA: TGTGCCAGCAGCTCGTACAGGGAAAGGCAGTTCTTC
CDR3 protein: CASSSYRERQFF
clone size: NA
D gene: NA
J gene: TRBJ2-1
V gene: TRBV5-6